These T cell receptor beta chains were read from a single sample in a study of T cell responses to AZD1222 COVID-19 vaccine. This table comes from immunoSEQ multiplex PCR, and its TCRdb copy is limited to in-frame clones, with some not included. The table includes over 100,000 clones, over 90% detected once. The sample here was peripheral blood, taken on day 0 of AZD1222 vaccination. The receptors come from an adult in good health. Each CDR3 is given with its conserved first and last residue. The D gene is left open where the match is weak. Size tells how often a clone was seen (once, few, many) or the class of an expanded clone, and some rows leave it out.

>TRBV9|TRBJ2-1|TRBD2|NA
TGTGCCAGCAGCTCCCAAACTAGCGGGAGGGCATATGAGCAGTTCTTC
CASSSQTSGRAYEQFF
>TRBV2|TRBJ2-2|NA|NA
TGTGCCATCCGTCCCCAGGGATCCAACACCGGGGAGCTGTTTTTT
CAIRPQGSNTGELFF
>TRBV2|TRBJ1-4|NA|once
TGTGCCAGCAGCCCCACGGCAGGGTCTAATGAAAAACTGTTTTTT
CASSPTAGSNEKLFF
>TRBV19|TRBJ2-3|NA|NA
TGTGCCAGTCGGAGGAGCGCTTCGACTAATACGCAGTATTTT
CASRRSASTNTQYF
>TRBV5-1|TRBJ1-4|TRBD1|once
TGCGCCAGCAGCTTTACAGGGGAGGCCGAAAAACTGTTTTTT
CASSFTGEAEKLFF
>TRBV21-1|TRBJ1-5|NA|NA
TGTGCCAGCAGCAAAGGTTCGGTCAGGGCTATTTATAGCAATCATGGAGTCCAGCCCCAGCATTTT
CASSKGSVRAIYSNHGVQPQHF
>TRBV27|TRBJ2-7|TRBD2|NA
TGTGCCAGCCAGCGGGAAGGGGACTACGAGCAGTACTTC
CASQREGDYEQYF
>TRBV4-2|TRBJ2-7|TRBD2|NA
TGTGCCAGCAGCCACCCACTCGGCGGGAGGGACAACGAGCAGTACTTC
CASSHPLGGRDNEQYF
>TRBV18|TRBJ2-3|NA|NA
TGTGCCAGCTCACCACGGACAGATACGCAGTATTTT
CASSPRTDTQYF
>TRBV28|TRBJ2-3|TRBD2|NA
TGTGCCAGCAGTTTAATTAATGACGGACTAGAGGAAGATACGCAGTATTTT
CASSLINDGLEEDTQYF
>TRBV7-2|TRBJ2-1|NA|NA
TGTGCCAGCAGCAAAGGAGGGACAGCAAATGAGCAGTTCTTC
CASSKGGTANEQFF
>TRBV28|TRBJ2-7|NA|NA
TGTGCCAGCAGTTTTTCCCCGGGTATGACCTACGAGCAGTACTTC
CASSFSPGMTYEQYF
>TRBV10-3|TRBJ1-5|NA|NA
TGTGCCATCAGTGAGTCTCGGCAGCCCCAGCATTTT
CAISESRQPQHF
>TRBV6-4|TRBJ2-3|NA|once
TGTGCCAGCAGTGAGATCCCCGGGACCAGGGATACGCAGTATTTT
CASSEIPGTRDTQYF
>TRBV24-1|TRBJ1-5|TRBD1|NA
TGTGCCACCAGTGATCCCGGGACAGGGGAGGGTCAGCCCCAGCATTTT
CATSDPGTGEGQPQHF
>TRBV30|TRBJ1-3|NA|NA
TGTGCCTGGAGTATCTGGGCTGGAAACACCATATATTTT
CAWSIWAGNTIYF